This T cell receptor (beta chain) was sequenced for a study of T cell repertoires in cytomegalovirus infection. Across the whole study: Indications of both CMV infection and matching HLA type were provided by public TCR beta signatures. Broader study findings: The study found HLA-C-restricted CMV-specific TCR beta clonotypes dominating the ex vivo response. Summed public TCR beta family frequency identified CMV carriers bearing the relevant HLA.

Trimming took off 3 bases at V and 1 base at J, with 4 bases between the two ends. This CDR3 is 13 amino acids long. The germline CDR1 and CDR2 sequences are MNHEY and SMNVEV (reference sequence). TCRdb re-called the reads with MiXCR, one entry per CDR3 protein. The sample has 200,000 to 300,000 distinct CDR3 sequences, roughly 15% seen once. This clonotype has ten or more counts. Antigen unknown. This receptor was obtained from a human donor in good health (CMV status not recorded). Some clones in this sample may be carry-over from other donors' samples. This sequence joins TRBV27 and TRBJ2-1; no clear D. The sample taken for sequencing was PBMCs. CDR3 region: CASSFYSYNEQFF. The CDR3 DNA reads TGTGCCAGCAGTTTTTATTCCTACAATGAGCAGTTCTTC.